This T cell receptor (beta chain) was found in a study of blood T cells in healthy people across ages. Germline lookup yields CDR1 SNHLY and CDR2 FYNNEI. The CDR3 sequence is 14 residues long. V lost 6 bases, J lost 11 bases, and 15 bases stayed unmatched. The use of a sample-barcoded 5' primer and a J-beta primer mix characterized a second PCR of roughly 7 to 11 cycles. TCRdb re-called the 5' RACE reads with MiXCR, one entry per CDR3 protein. The data hold 600,000 to 900,000 distinct CDR3 sequences, with approximately 24% observed a single time. These data also featured in a second study, about T cells of mothers and their children.

This clonotype was sampled from a boy between 10 and 17 years old in good health. This chain connects TRBV2 to TRBJ2-7, with 8 bases that match TRBD2. What was sequenced was blood. The chain's CDR3 is CASRPAGAGSKEYF. CDR3 bases: TGTGCCAGCAGACCAGCGGGGGCAGGGAGTAAGGAGTACTTC.